Shown below are 20 T cell receptor beta chains from a single sample sequenced in a study of T cell repertoires in cytomegalovirus infection. TCRdb called the reads again in MiXCR, with one record for every CDR3 protein. This table has about 89,000 distinct CDR3 sequences, about 31% appearing once. These TCRs are of unknown antigen specificity. This specimen was CD8+ T cells from cultured PBMCs, taken from culture after CMV antigen stimulation. These receptors were obtained from a human donor in good health (CMV status not recorded). Some clones in this sample may be carry-over from other donors' samples.

This clonotype was counted at least ten times. The chain recombines TRBV14 with TRBJ2-7, with 11 bases aligning to TRBD2. The CDR3 covers 19 residues. CDR1 and CDR2 (germline): SGHDN, FVKESK. Unmatched junction bases numbered 14, after V lost 3 bases and J lost 1 base. The CDR3 DNA sequence: TGTGCCAGCAGCCACGGAGATTTTGGGACTAGCGGAGGGTCCTACGAGCAGTACTTC. Translating gives CASSHGDFGTSGGSYEQYF.

The table lists this clonotype with a few counts. The chain carries TRBV7-9 and TRBJ1-1; the D is unclear. CDR3 length: 15 amino acids. Germline CDR1 is SEHNR and CDR2 is FQNEAQ (reference sequence). Deletions cut 4 bases from V and 6 bases from J, with 18 bases between. For the CDR3, the DNA is TGTGCCAGCAGCTCCAGAGGGCTCCCGGAGGCTGAAGCTTTCTTT. Amino acid sequence: CASSSRGLPEAEAFF. Filled out from reference TRBV7-9 and TRBJ1-1, the complete variable domain reads DTGVSQNPRHKITKRGQNVTFRCDPISEHNRLYWYRQTLGQGPEFLTYFQNEAQLEKSRLLSDRFSAERPKGSFSTLEIQRTEQGDSAMYLCASSSRGLPEAEAFFGQGTRLTVV.

This clonotype occurred a few times. The chain is built from TRBV28 and TRBJ2-4, with a weak D call TRBD1 (7 bases). There are 14 residues in the CDR3. V was trimmed by 3 bases and J by 8 bases, leaving 14 bases between them. In germline, CDR1 is MDHEN, CDR2 SYDVKM. The CDR3 loop reads CASSFFQGGDIQYF. CDR3 sequence (DNA): TGTGCCAGCAGTTTTTTCCAGGGGGGCGACATTCAGTACTTC.

This clonotype came up a few times. This chain uses TRBV13 with TRBJ1-1; 7 bases map to TRBD1. There are 15 residues in the CDR3. V dropped 4 bases and J dropped 4; count of bases not matched to a gene: 9. CDR1 and CDR2 from the germline V gene are PRHDT and FYEKMQ (reference sequence). This CDR3 is CASSWYQGGGTEAFF. The CDR3 DNA sequence: TGTGCCAGCAGCTGGTACCAGGGGGGAGGCACTGAAGCTTTCTTT.

The DNA for the CDR3 is TGTGCCACCGGACAGGGGGCGGGTGAGCAGTTCTTC. It specifies CATGQGAGEQFF. The V and J genes are TRBV25-1 and TRBJ2-1, with 11 bases matching TRBD1. CDR3 length: 12 amino acids. Trimming at V came to 10 bases and at J to 9 bases, leaving 5 bases not matched to a gene. The germline V gene has CDR1 MGHDK and CDR2 SYGVNS.

A word on this clonotype: A read error may explain this, as a much larger clone is one base away. The genes are TRBV27 and TRBJ2-7; 10 bases align to TRBD1. The V gene's germline CDR1 is MNHEY and CDR2 SMNVEV (reference sequence). J was trimmed by 0 bases and V by 4 bases; bases with no gene match: 0. The CDR3 spans 14 residues. CDR3: CASSWTGGSYEQYF. As DNA, the CDR3 is TGTGCCAGCAGTTGGACAGGGGGCTCCTACGAGCAGTACTTC.

This clonotype was detected ten times or more. The chain employs TRBV7-9 and TRBJ1-1, with D uncertain. The CDR3 is 15 residues long. The V end lost 4 bases, the J end lost 7 bases, and 19 bases lay between the germline ends. Germline V CDR1 and CDR2: SEHNR, FQNEAQ (reference sequence). The CDR3 region has the DNA TGTGCCAGCAGCTCGATCAGATGGACGTCCGATGAAGCTTTCTTT. It is translated as CASSSIRWTSDEAFF. The variable domain in full, with the rest retrieved from reference TRBV7-9 and TRBJ1-1, is DTGVSQNPRHKITKRGQNVTFRCDPISEHNRLYWYRQTLGQGPEFLTYFQNEAQLEKSRLLSDRFSAERPKGSFSTLEIQRTEQGDSAMYLCASSSIRWTSDEAFFGQGTRLTVV.

This clonotype has a single count. The chain has TRBV12-3 or TRBV12-4 and TRBJ1-5; D might be TRBD1 (5 bases). Trimming removed 5 bases from V and 3 bases from J, with 8 bases in between. The CDR3 is made up of 13 amino acids. As DNA, the CDR3 is TGTGCCAGCAGTCAGGGCCTCAATCAGCCCCAGCATTTT. Amino acid sequence: CASSQGLNQPQHF.

V is TRBV7-6 and J is TRBJ1-5; D is unclear. The CDR3 spans 15 residues. V gave up 4 bases and J gave up 2 bases, with 12 bases separating them. Germline loops: CDR1 SGHVS, CDR2 FNYEAQ. The chain's CDR3 is CASSSGGFGNQPQHF. CDR3 DNA: TGTGCCAGCAGCTCCGGAGGTTTCGGCAATCAGCCCCAGCATTTT.

This clonotype was seen repeatedly, ten times or more. The V gene is TRBV7-9, the J gene TRBJ2-1; weak D call: TRBD1 (6 bases). CDR1 SEHNR and CDR2 FQNEAQ come from the germline V gene (reference sequence). Trimming shortened V by 5 bases and J by 8 bases, and 10 bases separated the two germline ends. The CDR3 runs 12 residues. The CDR3 sequence: CASSQQGYEQFF. CDR3 bases: TGTGCCAGCAGCCAACAGGGCTATGAGCAGTTCTTC. Full variable domain (outside the CDR3, taken from reference TRBV7-9 and TRBJ2-1): DTGVSQNPRHKITKRGQNVTFRCDPISEHNRLYWYRQTLGQGPEFLTYFQNEAQLEKSRLLSDRFSAERPKGSFSTLEIQRTEQGDSAMYLCASSQQGYEQFFGPGTRLTVL.

The rearrangement links TRBV9 to TRBJ1-4, with D unresolved. This CDR3 contains 15 residues. Trimming shortened V by 2 bases and J by 0 bases, and 8 bases separated the two germline ends. Germline CDR1 and CDR2: SGDLS and YYNGEE. CDR3 region: CASSVGETTNEKLFF. DNA of the CDR3: TGTGCCAGCAGCGTTGGAGAAACAACTAATGAAAAACTGTTTTTT.

In its sample, this clonotype was seen a few times. The chain joins TRBV27 to TRBJ2-1, with D uncertain. Germline CDR1 and CDR2: MNHEY and SMNVEV (reference sequence). The CDR3 loop spans 12 amino acids. The germline V and J ends were trimmed by 6 bases and 8 bases, with 11 bases remaining between them. The CDR3 DNA reads TGTGCCAGCAGCCGGCTAGGCGATGAGCAGTTCTTC. Translation: CASSRLGDEQFF.

The gene calls are TRBV2 and TRBJ2-7; D is ambiguous. The V end was cut by 2 bases, the J end by 2 bases, with 7 bases between. In germline, CDR1 is SNHLY, CDR2 FYNNEI. CDR3 length: 13 amino acids. The CDR3 DNA reads TGTGCCAGCAGTGAATCGGCGGCCTACGAGCAGTACTTC. Its protein is CASSESAAYEQYF.

The chain carries TRBV24-1 and TRBJ2-5, with D possibly matching TRBD2 (6 bases). From germline, CDR1 is KGHDR and CDR2 SFDVKD. Deletions cut 5 bases from V and 4 bases from J, with 16 bases between. The CDR3 covers 15 residues. The CDR3, as DNA: TGTGCCACCAGTGTCGGAGGGATGGACGGAGAGACCCAGTACTTC. Its translation is CATSVGGMDGETQYF.

There are a few counts of this clonotype. The CDR3 DNA follows: TGTGCCAGCAGTTTCGGTCCAGGGTTGAACACTGAAGCTTTCTTT. It specifies CASSFGPGLNTEAFF. This chain links TRBV27 with TRBJ1-1; D is possibly TRBD1 (5 bases). V was shortened by 3 bases and J by 0 bases, with 11 bases between the two germline ends. Germline lookup yields CDR1 MNHEY and CDR2 SMNVEV (reference sequence). The CDR3 loop spans 15 amino acids.

This clonotype was detected a few times. The genes are TRBV9 and TRBJ1-6; D is unresolved. The CDR3 spans 10 residues. V lost 7 bases and J lost 10, with 6 bases in between. The V gene's germline CDR1 is SGDLS and CDR2 YYNGEE. The CDR3, as DNA: TGTGCCAGCGGGGAATCACCCCTCCACTTT. This codes for CASGESPLHF.

The chain combines TRBV6-1 with TRBJ2-3; tentative D call: TRBD1 (7 bases). The V gene lost 6 bases and the J gene lost 10 bases, with 14 bases spanning the gap. Germline loops: CDR1 MNHNS, CDR2 SASEGT. The CDR3 is 12 residues long. CDR3 nucleotide sequence: TGTGCCAGCAGCGGAGGGGGCAGCGCGCAGTATTTT. Translated, it gives CASSGGGSAQYF.

J is TRBJ1-1 and V is TRBV29-1; a possible D gene is TRBD1 (5 bases). Per germline, CDR1 SQVTM and CDR2 ANQGSEA. The germline V and J ends were trimmed by 6 bases and 3 bases, with 17 bases remaining between them. The CDR3 is 14 amino acids. Written as DNA, the CDR3 is TGCAGCGTCAAGGAGGCAGGGTTGGACACTGAAGCTTTCTTT. Amino acids: CSVKEAGLDTEAFF.

V gene TRBV2 combines with J gene TRBJ1-5, with a tentative D call TRBD1 (5 bases). Trimming took 0 bases from V and 6 from J, leaving 12 bases between them. This CDR3 spans 15 amino acids. The germline V gene has CDR1 SNHLY and CDR2 FYNNEI. CDR3 amino acids: CASSEALGAAQPQHF. In nucleotides, the CDR3 is TGTGCCAGCAGTGAAGCGCTCGGGGCGGCTCAGCCCCAGCATTTT.

The gene calls are TRBV18 and TRBJ2-4; D ambiguous. Looked up from germline, CDR1 is KGHSH and CDR2 is LQKENI. This CDR3 comprises 21 residues. V was shortened by 3 bases and J by 0 bases, with 27 bases between the two germline ends. CDR3 amino acids: CASSPSGPFEATRVAKNIQYF. DNA for the CDR3: TGTGCCAGCTCACCCTCTGGACCGTTTGAAGCCACCAGAGTAGCCAAAAACATTCAGTACTTC.